The 17 T cell receptor beta chains reported below all come from one sample, sequenced in a study of T cell responses to AZD1222 COVID-19 vaccine. The protocol was immunoSEQ multiplex PCR, while the TCRdb copy is restricted to in-frame clones and leaves out a portion. The table shows 55,000 to 90,000 clones, with 84% occurring only once. Here the sequenced sample was peripheral blood, taken on day 0 of AZD1222 vaccination. The receptors come from an adult in good health.

V and J are TRBV2 and TRBJ1-5, with no clear D. The V and J ends lost 0 bases and 4 bases respectively, with 7 bases between them. The CDR3 is 14 residues long. Germline V gene data show CDR1 as SNHLY and CDR2 as FYNNEI. CDR3: CASSEATANQPQHF. CDR3 DNA sequence: TGTGCCAGCAGTGAAGCCACAGCAAATCAGCCCCAGCATTTT.

This clone was counted only a few times. The rearrangement links TRBV7-2 to TRBJ2-7, with D unresolved. Germline lookup yields CDR1 SGHTA and CDR2 FQGNSA. The CDR3 is 15 residues long. The V and J ends lost 1 base and 1 base respectively, with 11 bases between them. The CDR3 nucleotides read TGTGCCAGCAGCTTAGAGGCCTCAAGGTCCTACGAGCAGTACTTC. It encodes CASSLEASRSYEQYF.

The V and J genes are TRBV27 and TRBJ1-5, with a tentative D call TRBD1 (5 bases). Looked up from germline, CDR1 is MNHEY and CDR2 is SMNVEV (reference sequence). This CDR3 contains 13 residues. The V and J ends lost 2 bases and 10 bases respectively, with 12 bases between them. The CDR3 region has the DNA TGTGCCAGCAGTTTAAGCGCCGACAGTCCCCAGCATTTT. Protein sequence: CASSLSADSPQHF.

The J gene is TRBJ1-2, the V gene TRBV7-8, with 12 bases aligning to TRBD1. This CDR3 is built from 16 residues. Germline trimming cut 5 bases from V and 6 bases from J; bases unmatched to any gene: 10. The V gene's germline CDR1 is SGHVS and CDR2 FQNEAQ. The CDR3 region is CASSERPGQGAHGYTF. CDR3 nucleotide sequence: TGTGCCAGCAGCGAGCGACCGGGACAGGGGGCGCATGGCTACACCTTC. Complete variable domain (other parts from reference TRBV7-8 and TRBJ1-2): GAGVSQSPRYKVAKRGQDVALRCDPISGHVSLFWYQQALGQGPEFLTYFQNEAQLDKSGLPSDRFFAERPEGSVSTLKIQRTQQEDSAVYLCASSERPGQGAHGYTFGSGTRLTVV.

The rearrangement uses TRBV11-3 and TRBJ2-2; possibly TRBD1 for D (7 bases). With 2 bases removed from V and 4 bases from J, the gap between germline ends came to 14 bases. The CDR3 is 16 residues long. Germline CDR1 and CDR2: SGHNT and YENEEA. In nucleotides, the CDR3 is TGTGCCAGCAGCTTACGACAGGGAGGCTTCACCGGGGAGCTGTTTTTT. This encodes CASSLRQGGFTGELFF.

V usage is TRBV9 and J usage is TRBJ1-2; D is uncertain. Germline CDR1 SGDLS, CDR2 YYNGEE. The CDR3 totals 14 residues. Deletions cut 0 bases from V and 2 bases from J, with 8 bases between. The CDR3 sequence: CASSVAGENYGYTF. DNA for the CDR3: TGTGCCAGCAGCGTAGCCGGAGAGAACTATGGCTACACCTTC.

The CDR3 protein is CAWSVAGAYEQYF. The CDR3 region has the DNA TGTGCCTGGAGTGTAGCCGGGGCCTACGAGCAGTACTTC. V and J are TRBV30 and TRBJ2-7; possible D gene TRBD2, 5 bases. Germline V gene lookup returns CDR1 GTSNPN and CDR2 SVGIG (reference sequence). The CDR3 contains 13 residues. The V end lost 0 bases, the J end lost 2 bases, and 8 bases lay between the germline ends.

This sequence joins TRBV15 and TRBJ1-4; possible D gene TRBD1, 6 bases. V lost 3 bases and J 7 bases, leaving 9 bases between the germline ends. CDR3 length: 13 amino acids. The germline V gene encodes CDR1 LNHNV and CDR2 YYDKDF (reference sequence). The CDR3 loop reads CATSSRRGEKLFF. In nucleotides, the CDR3 is TGTGCCACCAGCAGCCGCAGGGGTGAAAAACTGTTTTTT.

J is TRBJ1-3 and V is TRBV6-5; a possible D gene is TRBD1 (5 bases). Germline CDR1 is MNHEY and CDR2 is SVGAGI. Trimming cost V 4 bases and J 4 bases, with 11 bases left between them. This CDR3 has 14 amino acids. The CDR3 loop reads CASSLGVTGNTIYF. As DNA, the CDR3 is TGTGCCAGCAGTTTGGGGGTAACAGGAAACACCATATATTTT.

The genes are TRBV12-3 or TRBV12-4 and TRBJ1-1, with D possibly matching TRBD1 (6 bases). The ends were cut back, 4 bases at V and 8 bases at J, with 14 bases in the middle. CDR3 length: 13 residues. The CDR3 DNA is TGTGCCAGCAGTTCCCTAGGGGGGGCGGAAGCTTTCTTT. Amino acids: CASSSLGGAEAFF.

V is TRBV30 and J is TRBJ1-5; D is undetermined. Looked up from germline, CDR1 is GTSNPN and CDR2 is SVGIG (reference sequence). V was cut by 1 base and J by 7 bases, with 17 bases left in between. This CDR3 has 15 amino acids. CDR3 sequence reads: CAWSAYGGEAQPQHF. Here the CDR3 DNA reads TGTGCCTGGAGTGCTTATGGCGGAGAGGCCCAGCCCCAGCATTTT.

This sequence joins TRBV5-4 and TRBJ1-6; 10 bases line up with TRBD1. The CDR3 spans 15 residues. CDR1 is SGHNT, CDR2 YYREEE, per germline (reference sequence). Trimming removed 4 bases from V and 9 bases from J; junction bases left unmatched: 7. The CDR3 nucleotides read TGTGCCAGCAGCGCCCGGGACAGGGGTGTTTCACCCCTCCACTTT. Protein sequence: CASSARDRGVSPLHF.

This clone was recorded only once. This rearrangement joins TRBV5-1 to TRBJ1-2; D gene ambiguous. The V gene's germline CDR1 is SGHRS and CDR2 YFSETQ. The CDR3 contains 13 residues. Trimming removed 7 bases at V and 0 bases at J, with 10 bases between. The CDR3 DNA reads as TGCGCCAGCCGGCGGGAATCTAACTATGGCTACACCTTC. Amino acid sequence: CASRRESNYGYTF.

This sequence joins TRBV6-2 or TRBV6-3 and TRBJ1-1; D is perhaps TRBD1 (6 bases). Between the trimmed V and J ends, which lost 2 bases and 5 bases, there was a span of 12 bases. The germline CDR1 and CDR2 sequences are MNHEY and SVGEGT. The CDR3 is 14 residues long. Here the CDR3 reads CASSYPGAETEAFF. For the CDR3, the DNA is TGTGCCAGCAGTTACCCGGGGGCTGAGACTGAAGCTTTCTTT.

This chain joins TRBV7-3 and TRBJ2-1; 7 bases are shared with TRBD1. Germline-derived CDR1 and CDR2 are SGHTA and FQGTGA. The CDR3 sequence is 13 residues long. V lost 4 bases, J lost 9 bases, and 6 bases stayed unmatched. The DNA for the CDR3 is TGTGCCAGCAGCTCCACAGGGGCGGGTGAGCAGTTCTTC. Protein product: CASSSTGAGEQFF. Based on the CDR3 plus reference TRBV7-3 and TRBJ2-1, the full variable domain is GAGVSQTPSNKVTEKGKYVELRCDPISGHTALYWYRQSLGQGPEFLIYFQGTGAADDSGLPNDRFFAVRPEGSVSTLKIQRTERGDSAVYLCASSSTGAGEQFFGPGTRLTVL.

Only a few counts were recorded for this clone. V is TRBV5-8 and J is TRBJ2-5; D gene unclear. The CDR3 contains 15 residues. The V end lost 4 bases, the J end lost 0 bases, and 13 bases lay between the germline ends. Germline V lookup: CDR1 SGHTS, CDR2 YDEGEE. In DNA form, the CDR3 reads TGTGCCAGCAGCACGGCCTGGGGAAACCAAGAGACCCAGTACTTC. It encodes CASSTAWGNQETQYF.

Worth noting for this clone: Additional DNA sequences in this sample encode the identical CDR3. The V gene is TRBV12-3 or TRBV12-4, the J gene TRBJ1-2; no clear D. The V and J ends lost 6 bases and 2 bases respectively, with 4 bases between them. The CDR3 runs 11 residues. In DNA, the CDR3 is TGTGCCAGCAGCCTAAACTATGGCTACACCTTC. The encoded protein is CASSLNYGYTF.